The 27 T cell receptor beta chains below all came from one sample that was sequenced in a study of beta chain features in type 1 diabetes. The whole isolated RNA underwent reverse transcription, so sequencing captured expressed TCRB transcripts. Data came from immunoSEQ multiplex PCR; TCRdb stores just in-frame clones and leaves some out. The sample has roughly 330,000 clones, about 10% seen once. Sequenced sample: naive CD4+ T cells from blood. The receptors stem from a woman aged 30 to 39 in good health.

The rearrangement links TRBV5-1 to TRBJ1-2; D not resolved. The CDR3 contains 13 residues. Germline loops: CDR1 SGHRS, CDR2 YFSETQ. Trimming removed 2 bases from V and 4 bases from J, with 9 bases in between. CDR3: CASSLNTAYGYTF. CDR3 in DNA: TGCGCCAGCAGCTTAAATACAGCCTATGGCTACACCTTC.

This clone appeared a few times. The chain recombines TRBV19 with TRBJ2-7, with TRBD2 identical over 7 bases. The CDR3 has 11 residues. Germline V lookup: CDR1 LNHDA, CDR2 SQIVND (reference sequence). J gave up 1 base and V 9 bases, and 0 bases lay outside the gene matches. CDR3 in amino acids: CASGRSYEQYF. The CDR3 nucleotides are TGTGCCAGCGGGAGGTCCTACGAGCAGTACTTC.

This clone has a handful of counts. The gene calls are TRBV19 and TRBJ2-7; tentatively, D is TRBD2 (6 bases). Between the trimmed V and J ends, which lost 5 bases and 0 bases, there was a span of 14 bases. There are 15 residues in the CDR3. Germline-derived CDR1 and CDR2 are LNHDA and SQIVND (reference sequence). The CDR3 DNA follows: TGTGCCAGTAGTCCCTCCCGGGGGAGCTCCTACGAGCAGTACTTC. Amino acid sequence: CASSPSRGSSYEQYF.

The V gene is TRBV28, the J gene TRBJ2-7, with D perhaps matching TRBD2 (5 bases). This CDR3 has 12 amino acids. V lost 7 bases and J lost 2, with 9 bases in between. Germline CDR1 MDHEN, CDR2 SYDVKM. In nucleotides, the CDR3 is TGTGCCAGCATCGACGGGACCTACGAGCAGTACTTC. Its protein product is CASIDGTYEQYF.

This clone was observed a handful of times. The J gene is TRBJ2-7, the V gene TRBV29-1; 9 bases line up with TRBD1. This CDR3 has 14 residues. Unmatched junction bases numbered 11, after V lost 6 bases and J lost 5 bases. Germline V lookup: CDR1 SQVTM, CDR2 ANQGSEA. The CDR3 DNA is TGCAGCGTCGTGAACCGGGACAGGGCAGACGAGCAGTACTTC. Translation gives CSVVNRDRADEQYF.

The chain uses TRBV28 and TRBJ2-5; 9 bases align to TRBD1. CDR1 and CDR2 from the germline V gene are MDHEN and SYDVKM. The CDR3 is made up of 15 amino acids. V gave up 6 bases and J gave up 5 bases; unmatched junction bases: 10. The CDR3 DNA follows: TGTGCCAGCAGCCGATGGACAGGGGATGGGGAGACCCAGTACTTC. Residues: CASSRWTGDGETQYF.

The V gene is TRBV15, the J gene TRBJ2-7, with 12 nucleotides matching TRBD2. The CDR3 contains 15 residues. The trim removed 2 bases at V and 6 bases at J, leaving 5 bases unmatched. CDR1 LNHNV and CDR2 YYDKDF come from the germline V gene (reference sequence). Written as DNA, the CDR3 is TGTGCCACCAGCAGAAAACTAGCGGGAGGACCCGAGCAGTACTTC. Translation gives CATSRKLAGGPEQYF.

This rearrangement joins TRBV5-6 to TRBJ2-6; D is unclear. The length of the CDR3 is 15 residues. Looked up from germline, CDR1 is SGHDT and CDR2 is YYEEEE. Trimming took off 0 bases at V and 7 bases at J, with 11 bases between the two ends. CDR3 in amino acids: CASSLGGNAANVLTF. The DNA of the CDR3 is TGTGCCAGCAGCTTGGGAGGTAATGCAGCCAACGTCCTGACTTTC.

This clone has more than one count but fewer than ten. The chain joins TRBV7-2 to TRBJ2-2; weak D call: TRBD2 (5 bases). The germline V gene encodes CDR1 SGHTA and CDR2 FQGNSA. This CDR3 region has 15 residues. Trimming left V 4 bases short and J 6 bases short, with 15 bases between. The CDR3 DNA is TGTGCCAGCAGCTGGACCGGGGTATGGGCCGGGGAGCTGTTTTTT. Encoded protein: CASSWTGVWAGELFF. The whole variable domain, filled in from reference TRBV7-2 and TRBJ2-2, reads GAGVSQSPSNKVTEKGKDVELRCDPISGHTALYWYRQSLGQGLEFLIYFQGNSAPDKSGLPSDRFSAERTGGSVSTLTIQRTQQEDSAVYLCASSWTGVWAGELFFGEGSRLTVL.

This clone has at least ten counts. The same CDR3 also results from other DNA sequences found in this sample. V is TRBV7-2 and J is TRBJ2-5, with unresolved D. V was trimmed by 0 bases and J by 5 bases, leaving 4 bases between them. Germline lookup yields CDR1 SGHTA and CDR2 FQGNSA. The CDR3 contains 12 residues. CDR3 region: CASSLARETQYF. In DNA, the CDR3 is TGTGCCAGCAGCTTAGCGCGGGAGACCCAGTACTTC.

The chain combines TRBV7-2 with TRBJ2-3; unclear D gene. This CDR3 comprises 13 residues. V dropped 4 bases and J dropped 5 bases, with 10 bases sitting between them. CDR1 SGHTA and CDR2 FQGNSA come from the germline V gene. The CDR3 loop is CASSSYLVDTQYF. The CDR3 DNA reads TGTGCCAGCAGCTCTTACCTAGTAGATACGCAGTATTTT.

The J gene is TRBJ2-5, the V gene TRBV4-2; D is possibly TRBD1 (5 bases). Germline CDR1 is LGHNA and CDR2 is YNFKEQ. The CDR3 covers 14 residues. Trimming removed 0 bases from V and 4 bases from J, with 9 bases in between. CDR3 bases: TGTGCCAGCAGCCAAGACCAGGGCTTAGAGACCCAGTACTTC. Protein sequence: CASSQDQGLETQYF.

The V gene is TRBV28, the J gene TRBJ2-1; 12 bases match TRBD2. The V and J ends lost 1 base and 4 bases, in that order; junction bases with no gene match: 5. The CDR3 runs to 17 residues. Looked up from germline, CDR1 is MDHEN and CDR2 is SYDVKM. The CDR3: CASSLSNLAGGYNEQFF. The CDR3 DNA follows: TGTGCCAGCAGTTTATCCAACCTAGCGGGGGGGTACAATGAGCAGTTCTTC.

V gene TRBV29-1 combines with J gene TRBJ2-5; no clear D. CDR3 length: 16 residues. V shed 4 bases and J shed 0 bases, with 18 bases lying between them. CDR1 is SQVTM and CDR2 is ANQGSEA in the germline V gene. The CDR3, as DNA: TGCAGCGTTGCCCTAACATCGACTTGGTACCAAGAGACCCAGTACTTC. As protein: CSVALTSTWYQETQYF.

The table lists this clone with a few counts. The chain links TRBV7-3 to TRBJ2-1; maybe TRBD1 (8 bases). Germline CDR1 and CDR2: SGHTA and FQGTGA. V lost 5 bases to trimming and J lost 4 bases, with 15 bases between them. This CDR3 has 15 residues. The CDR3 nucleotides are TGTGCCAGCAGCCAAGACAGGGGAGGGTACAATGAGCAGTTCTTC. This sequence encodes CASSQDRGGYNEQFF.

This clone was detected a few times. The chain couples TRBV25-1 to TRBJ2-5; D remains ambiguous. Per the germline V gene, CDR1 is MGHDK and CDR2 is SYGVNS. V shed 5 bases and J shed 5 bases, with 15 bases lying between them. CDR3 size: 14 residues. CDR3 coding DNA: TGTGCCAGCAGTCTCGACGGATACGGGGAGACCCAGTACTTC. Its protein product is CASSLDGYGETQYF.

Regarding this clone: The sample holds other DNA sequences that translate to the same CDR3. The genes are TRBV6-5 and TRBJ2-5; no clear D. V was clipped by 0 bases and J by 2 bases, with 7 bases between them. CDR1 is MNHEY and CDR2 is SVGAGI in the germline V gene. The CDR3 loop spans 14 amino acids. The CDR3 is CASSYSGSQETQYF. The CDR3 DNA sequence: TGTGCCAGCAGTTACTCGGGCAGTCAAGAGACCCAGTACTTC.

In this sample, this clone turned up a few times. The CDR3 region is CASSWSRQPNYGYTF. CDR3 in DNA: TGTGCCAGCAGCTGGTCCCGACAGCCTAACTATGGCTACACCTTC. The chain has TRBV7-2 and TRBJ1-2, with D possibly matching TRBD1 (5 bases). The CDR3 has 15 residues. V dropped 4 bases and J dropped 0 bases, with 12 bases sitting between them. Germline loops: CDR1 SGHTA, CDR2 FQGNSA.

The rearrangement uses TRBV4-3 and TRBJ1-1; unclear D gene. The CDR3 has 14 amino acids. The germline gives CDR1 LGHNA, CDR2 YSLEER. The V gene lost 1 base and the J gene lost 2 bases, with 8 bases spanning the gap. The CDR3, as DNA: TGCGCCAGCAGCCAAGGTGGTACTAACACTGAAGCTTTCTTT. Translation gives CASSQGGTNTEAFF.

This clone occurred a few times. The gene calls are TRBV30 and TRBJ2-5; D is undetermined. From germline, CDR1 is GTSNPN and CDR2 SVGIG (reference sequence). V was shortened by 1 base and J by 1 base, with 10 bases between the two germline ends. This CDR3 has 14 residues. This chain's CDR3 is CAWSGQEPQETQYF. CDR3 coding DNA: TGTGCCTGGAGTGGCCAGGAACCCCAAGAGACCCAGTACTTC.

The chain links TRBV20-1 to TRBJ2-7; D not resolved. V gave up 4 bases and J gave up 6 bases, with 10 bases separating them. The length of the CDR3 is 11 residues. The germline V gene encodes CDR1 DFQATT and CDR2 SNEGSKA (reference sequence). CDR3 region: CSAKHASEQYF. For the CDR3, the DNA is TGCAGTGCTAAACATGCTAGCGAGCAGTACTTC.

The chain is built from TRBV30 and TRBJ1-1, with D maybe TRBD1 (5 bases). V dropped 2 bases and J dropped 0 bases, with 10 bases sitting between them. This CDR3 contains 14 residues. Germline CDR1 and CDR2: GTSNPN and SVGIG (reference sequence). DNA of the CDR3: TGTGCCTGGAGTAAGGGAGGGGTGAACACTGAAGCTTTCTTT. It is translated as CAWSKGGVNTEAFF.

The chain carries TRBV29-1 and TRBJ2-5; possible D gene TRBD1, 7 bases. Germline V gene data show CDR1 as SQVTM and CDR2 as ANQGSEA. The CDR3 sequence is 13 residues long. The V gene lost 4 bases and the J gene lost 4 bases, with 13 bases spanning the gap. The chain's CDR3 is CSVVRGVGETQYF. DNA for the CDR3: TGCAGCGTTGTCAGGGGGGTAGGAGAGACCCAGTACTTC.

This clone was found a few times. The chain carries TRBV9 and TRBJ1-3; no clear D gene. V was shortened by 7 bases and J by 0 bases, with 11 bases between the two germline ends. This CDR3 has 14 residues. The germline gives CDR1 SGDLS, CDR2 YYNGEE. Here the CDR3 DNA reads TGTGCCAGCTCGGGAAGCACCTCTGGAAACACCATATATTTT. Protein sequence: CASSGSTSGNTIYF. The variable domain in full, with the rest retrieved from reference TRBV9 and TRBJ1-3, is DSGVTQTPKHLITATGQRVTLRCSPRSGDLSVYWYQQSLDQGLQFLIQYYNGEERAKGNILERFSAQQFPDLHSELNLSSLELGDSALYFCASSGSTSGNTIYFGEGSWLTVV.

This chain connects TRBV4-3 to TRBJ2-1; perhaps TRBD1 as D (6 bases). This CDR3 contains 13 residues. Germline CDR1 and CDR2: LGHNA and YSLEER. V was shortened by 6 bases and J by 5 bases, with 11 bases between the two germline ends. CDR3 bases: TGCGCCAGCAGACCCGGACAGCACAATGAGCAGTTCTTC. This translates into CASRPGQHNEQFF.

This clone was seen only a few times. This chain links TRBV4-3 with TRBJ2-2; D is ambiguous. CDR3 length equals 15 residues. Germline CDR1 reads LGHNA; CDR2 reads YSLEER. V lost 2 bases to trimming and J lost 2 bases, with 9 bases between them. In nucleotides, the CDR3 is TGCGCCAGCAGCCAACGGTTTCCCAACACCGGGGAGCTGTTTTTT. This codes for CASSQRFPNTGELFF.

V gene TRBV2 combines with J gene TRBJ2-1; TRBD2 might be the D (6 bases). CDR3 length: 12 amino acids. The V end was cut by 6 bases, the J end by 4 bases, with 7 bases between. Looked up from germline, CDR1 is SNHLY and CDR2 is FYNNEI. The chain's CDR3 is CASREGYNEQFF. CDR3 coding DNA: TGTGCCAGCAGGGAGGGGTACAATGAGCAGTTCTTC.